The 32 T cell receptor beta chains in this list originate from one sample, sequenced in a study of T-cell reconstitution after alpha-beta-depleted transplantation in children. Preparation of the TCRbeta library involved a method that used unique molecular identifiers. A single record per CDR3 protein comes from TCRdb applying MiXCR to the PCR reads. The table has about 980,000 distinct CDR3 sequences, roughly 29% seen once. This specimen consisted of PBMCs, mostly from graft donor cells, obtained 360 days after TCRalphabeta/CD19-depleted stem cell transplant. The receptors originated from a boy less than two years old who had a stem cell transplant for SCID, so the T cells may come from the graft donor.

Only a few counts were recorded for this clonotype. CDR3: CASSESGGLGFTDTQYF. In DNA, the CDR3 is TGTGCCAGCAGTGAATCTGGGGGGCTTGGCTTCACAGATACGCAGTATTTT. V gene TRBV25-1 combines with J gene TRBJ2-3; D might be TRBD1 or TRBD2, each matching 6 bases. Germline loops: CDR1 MGHDK, CDR2 SYGVNS. Trimming removed 1 base at V and 2 bases at J, with 16 bases between. The CDR3 contains 17 residues.

The sample holds a few counts of this clonotype. CDR3 DNA: TGTGCCAGCAGCCTAGGGCCAGGGGACGATGAGCAGTTCTTC. Encoded protein: CASSLGPGDDEQFF. This chain links TRBV11-3 with TRBJ2-1, with D tentatively TRBD1 (6 bases). The germline gives CDR1 SGHNT, CDR2 YENEEA. The CDR3 covers 14 residues. Trimming stripped 5 bases from V and 8 bases from J, with 16 bases between.

This clonotype came up a few times. The chain joins TRBV20-1 to TRBJ2-3, with D tentatively TRBD1 or TRBD2 (6 bases each). V gave up 7 bases and J gave up 0 bases, with 17 bases separating them. This CDR3 spans 15 amino acids. Germline CDR1 DFQATT, CDR2 SNEGSKA (reference sequence). This CDR3 reads CSVPRGAPSTDTQYF. The DNA for the CDR3 is TGCAGTGTCCCGAGGGGGGCCCCTAGCACAGATACGCAGTATTTT.

The table lists this clonotype with a few counts. This sequence joins TRBV10-3 and TRBJ2-7, with D uncertain. The V end lost 4 bases, the J end lost 5 bases, and 9 bases lay between the germline ends. CDR1 and CDR2 (germline): ENHRY, SYGVKD. There are 12 residues in the CDR3. CDR3 coding DNA: TGTGCCATCAGTGGACAATTCCACGAGCAGTACTTC. Its translation is CAISGQFHEQYF.

CDR3 loop: CARTDSVLAGGANEQFF. In nucleotides, the CDR3 is TGTGCCAGGACCGACAGCGTACTAGCGGGTGGAGCCAATGAGCAGTTCTTC. The chain combines TRBV3-1 with TRBJ2-1; TRBD2 aligns across 9 bases. Germline V CDR1 and CDR2: LGHDT, YNNKEL (reference sequence). The CDR3 has 17 residues. The V gene end was trimmed by 9 bases and the J gene end by 6 bases; junction bases not matched to a gene: 18.

This clonotype was detected only a few times. The chain links TRBV5-1 to TRBJ2-2; D tentatively fits TRBD1 or TRBD2 (5 bases each). The CDR3 consists of 16 residues. Germline V gene lookup returns CDR1 SGHRS and CDR2 YFSETQ. Trimming took off 6 bases at V and 1 base at J, with 16 bases between the two ends. CDR3 amino acids: CASKPPGDLNTGELFF. The DNA of the CDR3 is TGCGCCAGCAAACCCCCCGGGGACCTGAACACCGGGGAGCTGTTTTTT.

This clonotype was found a few times. The chain recombines TRBV10-3 with TRBJ2-3, with D possibly TRBD2 on 5 matching bases. The germline V gene has CDR1 ENHRY and CDR2 SYGVKD. The V gene lost 0 bases and the J gene lost 2 bases, with 15 bases spanning the gap. The CDR3 length is 17 residues. The CDR3: CAISESVGSGTTDTQYF. The CDR3 region has the DNA TGTGCCATCAGTGAGTCGGTTGGAAGCGGAACCACAGATACGCAGTATTTT.

The J gene is TRBJ2-2, the V gene TRBV7-2; possible D gene TRBD2, 5 bases. The CDR3 has 16 residues. V was trimmed by 3 bases and J by 0 bases, leaving 11 bases between them. Germline CDR1 and CDR2: SGHTA and FQGNSA. The CDR3 region is CASSFSGNSNTGELFF. In DNA, the CDR3 is TGTGCCAGCAGCTTTTCGGGGAATTCGAACACCGGGGAGCTGTTTTTT.

This rearrangement joins TRBV27 to TRBJ1-4, with D perhaps TRBD1 (5 bases). V lost 5 bases, J lost 4 bases, and 20 bases lay in between. Germline V CDR1 and CDR2: MNHEY, SMNVEV (reference sequence). The CDR3 has 17 amino acids. The DNA of the CDR3 is TGTGCCAGCAGTCCCCTTAGAAAGCAGGGCTATAATGAAAAACTGTTTTTT. Encoded protein: CASSPLRKQGYNEKLFF.

This chain connects TRBV7-9 to TRBJ2-7, with no clear D. The CDR3 is 13 residues long. With 2 bases removed from V and 4 bases from J, the gap between germline ends came to 9 bases. Germline V gene lookup returns CDR1 SEHNR and CDR2 FQNEAQ (reference sequence). This CDR3 is CASSLITSYEQYF. CDR3 in DNA: TGTGCCAGCAGCTTAATTACCTCTTACGAGCAGTACTTC.

The V gene is TRBV20-1, the J gene TRBJ1-1; D is unclear. Per the germline V gene, CDR1 is DFQATT and CDR2 is SNEGSKA (reference sequence). V lost 2 bases and J lost 5, with 21 bases in between. The CDR3 spans 16 residues. CDR3 nucleotide sequence: TGCAGTGCTAGACCTCTGGGCCATCTGGCAGGTACTGAAGCTTTCTTT. Its translation: CSARPLGHLAGTEAFF.

The rearrangement links TRBV12-3 or TRBV12-4 to TRBJ2-7; D call uncertain. V gave up 3 bases and J gave up 3 bases, with 12 bases separating them. This CDR3 spans 14 amino acids. The CDR3 DNA reads TGTGCCAGCAGTTTCATGGGAATCGGCTACGAGCAGTACTTC. Translation: CASSFMGIGYEQYF.

The chain joins TRBV10-2 to TRBJ2-3; TRBD2 matches at 8 bases. The germline CDR1 and CDR2 sequences are WSHSY and SAAADI. The CDR3 sequence is 16 residues long. The trim removed 5 bases at V and 4 bases at J, leaving 11 bases unmatched. CDR3 nucleotides: TGCGCCAGCAGTATTAGGCCGGGGGGGCCGGCAGATACGCAGTATTTT. This sequence encodes CASSIRPGGPADTQYF.

In the case of this clonotype: A single base separates this from a much larger clone, so it may be a read error. CDR3: CASSPSGYQPQHF. The CDR3 coding sequence is TGTGCCAGCAGCCCATCAGGGTATCAGCCCCAGCATTTT. The J gene is TRBJ1-5, the V gene TRBV3-1; a weak D match, TRBD1 (5 bases). The CDR3 runs to 13 residues. Germline values: CDR1 LGHDT, CDR2 YNNKEL (reference sequence). V dropped 4 bases and J dropped 5 bases, with 9 bases sitting between them.

In its sample, this clonotype was seen a few times. DNA for the CDR3: TGTGCCAGCTTGAAGGGGGCGAACTATGGCTACACCTTC. Protein: CASLKGANYGYTF. This chain connects TRBV12-3 or TRBV12-4 to TRBJ1-2, with TRBD1 matching over 7 bases. Trimming removed 8 bases from V and 2 bases from J; junction bases left unmatched: 5. This CDR3 has 13 amino acids.

The V gene is TRBV5-5, the J gene TRBJ1-5; D remains ambiguous. V was pared by 1 base and J by 4 bases, with 9 bases between. The CDR3 has 14 amino acids. Germline V gene sequence: CDR1 SGHKS, CDR2 YYEKEE (reference sequence). CDR3 sequence: CASSLTVDNQPQHF. DNA for the CDR3: TGTGCCAGCAGCTTGACAGTGGATAATCAGCCCCAGCATTTT.

This sequence joins TRBV15 and TRBJ2-1, with 15 bases lining up with TRBD2. The CDR3 has 16 residues. J was trimmed by 12 bases and V by 2 bases; bases with no gene match: 8. Germline CDR1 LNHNV, CDR2 YYDKDF (reference sequence). This chain's CDR3 is CATSRIPGLAGGRQFF. In DNA, the CDR3 is TGTGCCACCAGCAGAATACCGGGACTAGCGGGGGGAAGGCAGTTCTTC.

The J gene is TRBJ1-1, the V gene TRBV6-1; TRBD1 might be the D (6 bases). The CDR3 is 18 amino acids. Deletions cut 4 bases from V and 0 bases from J, with 21 bases between. Germline CDR1 and CDR2: MNHNS and SASEGT. The CDR3 DNA reads as TGTGCCAGCAGTGGGGGCCGGGACACGGTATTGATGAACACTGAAGCTTTCTTT. This translates into CASSGGRDTVLMNTEAFF.

The rearrangement uses TRBV12-3 or TRBV12-4 and TRBJ1-5, with 7 positions matching TRBD1. The CDR3 is 17 residues long. V lost 6 bases to trimming and J lost 0 bases; unmatched junction nucleotides: 11. The CDR3 DNA is TGTGCCAGCAGCCCGGGATCGACAGGGCTTAGCAATCAGCCCCAGCATTTT. Its protein is CASSPGSTGLSNQPQHF.

The table lists this clonotype with a few counts. The chain has TRBV6-1 and TRBJ1-5; D is unresolved. Deletions cut 6 bases from V and 0 bases from J, with 12 bases between. The CDR3 contains 15 residues. Germline V CDR1 and CDR2: MNHNS, SASEGT. Here the CDR3 reads CASSKQPNSNQPQHF. The CDR3 bases are TGTGCCAGCAGCAAACAGCCTAATAGCAATCAGCCCCAGCATTTT.

This clonotype was found many times. The chain recombines TRBV6-1 with TRBJ2-1, with 8 bases that match TRBD2. CDR1 MNHNS and CDR2 SASEGT come from the germline V gene. This CDR3 comprises 14 residues. V trimming: 6 bases; J trimming: 3 bases; junction bases outside the gene matches: 4. CDR3: CASRVGGDYNEQFF. CDR3 DNA: TGTGCCAGCAGGGTCGGGGGGGACTACAATGAGCAGTTCTTC.

This chain links TRBV29-1 with TRBJ1-1, with D possibly TRBD1 on 5 matching bases. V was shortened by 0 bases and J by 7 bases, with 9 bases between the two germline ends. Germline values: CDR1 SQVTM, CDR2 ANQGSEA. The length of the CDR3 is 12 residues. DNA for the CDR3: TGCAGCGTTGAAGATGAGGGGATTGAAGCTTTCTTT. Translated, it gives CSVEDEGIEAFF.

The J gene is TRBJ2-7, the V gene TRBV29-1; D remains unclear. The V end was cut by 1 base, the J end by 3 bases, with 13 bases between. Germline V gene lookup returns CDR1 SQVTM and CDR2 ANQGSEA. The CDR3 runs 14 residues. CDR3 in DNA: TGCAGCGTTGAAGTCCATTCCTTTGGCTACGAGCAGTACTTC. Translating it yields CSVEVHSFGYEQYF.

V and J are TRBV5-1 and TRBJ2-3, with 11 bases that match TRBD2. This CDR3 has 14 amino acids. V shed 2 bases and J 7 bases; nucleotides not matched to a gene: 3. Germline V gene sequence: CDR1 SGHRS, CDR2 YFSETQ. CDR3 DNA: TGCGCCAGCAGCTTTACTAGCGGGGGATATACGCAGTATTTT. This codes for CASSFTSGGYTQYF.

Here the CDR3 reads CASSFPRGASWTEAFF. The CDR3 DNA reads TGTGCCAGCAGTTTCCCACGTGGGGCGAGTTGGACTGAAGCTTTCTTT. The chain uses TRBV12-3 or TRBV12-4 and TRBJ1-1, with D possibly TRBD1 on 5 matching bases. V was trimmed by 3 bases and J by 5 bases, leaving 19 bases between them. CDR3 length equals 16 residues.

The chain combines TRBV6-2 or TRBV6-3 with TRBJ1-5; 7 positions agree with TRBD1. The CDR3 runs to 17 residues. Germline V lookup: CDR1 MNHEY, CDR2 SVGEGT. V shed 2 bases, J shed 0 bases, and the junction held 7 bases outside the gene matches. The CDR3 protein is CASSYRDSPYSNQPQHF. The CDR3 DNA sequence: TGTGCCAGCAGTTACCGGGACAGCCCCTATAGCAATCAGCCCCAGCATTTT.

V is TRBV10-3 and J is TRBJ1-2; 9 nucleotides agree with TRBD1. CDR1 and CDR2 from the germline V gene are ENHRY and SYGVKD. CDR3 length equals 14 residues. V was clipped by 3 bases and J by 8 bases; unmatched bases: 7. The CDR3 bases are TGTGCCATCAGTGATTATACAGGGGGCAACGGCTACACCTTC. This translates into CAISDYTGGNGYTF.

This chain joins TRBV5-6 and TRBJ2-5; D unresolved. In germline, CDR1 is SGHDT, CDR2 YYEEEE. The CDR3 has 13 residues. V was cut by 2 bases and J by 3 bases, with 8 bases left in between. The chain's CDR3 is CASSLLGKETQYF. Here the CDR3 DNA reads TGTGCCAGCAGCTTATTAGGGAAAGAGACCCAGTACTTC.

V gene TRBV12-3 or TRBV12-4 combines with J gene TRBJ2-3; D is possibly TRBD2 (6 bases). The V gene lost 7 bases and the J gene lost 2 bases, with 16 bases spanning the gap. CDR3 length equals 15 residues. The CDR3 reads CASTFFSGNTDTQYF. In nucleotides, the CDR3 is TGTGCCAGCACCTTCTTTAGCGGTAACACAGATACGCAGTATTTT.

The chain has TRBV20-1 and TRBJ2-3; 9 nucleotides agree with TRBD1. V dropped 3 bases and J dropped 4; count of bases not matched to a gene: 8. Germline V gives CDR1 DFQATT, CDR2 SNEGSKA (reference sequence). This CDR3 has 15 amino acids. DNA for the CDR3: TGCAGTGCTAGTTCCGGGACAGGGACCCCAGATACGCAGTATTTT. Its protein product is CSASSGTGTPDTQYF.

The chain recombines TRBV18 with TRBJ2-3; no clear D gene. This CDR3 is 15 amino acids long. Germline CDR1 KGHSH, CDR2 LQKENI. V lost 2 bases and J 2 bases, leaving 11 bases between the germline ends. As DNA, the CDR3 is TGTGCCAGCTCACCAAACTATAACCCCACAGATACGCAGTATTTT. Protein sequence: CASSPNYNPTDTQYF. The full variable domain, in which reference TRBV18 and TRBJ2-3 provide the parts outside the CDR3, is NAGVMQNPRHLVRRRGQEARLRCSPMKGHSHVYWYRQLPEEGLKFMVYLQKENIIDESGMPKERFSAEFPKEGPSILRIQQVVRGDSAAYFCASSPNYNPTDTQYFGPGTRLTVL.

A few counts support this clonotype. The J gene is TRBJ2-5, the V gene TRBV15; no reliable D call. The CDR3 extends over 13 amino acids. Germline lookup yields CDR1 LNHNV and CDR2 YYDKDF (reference sequence). Trimming took 3 bases from V and 3 from J, leaving 8 bases between them. The CDR3 sequence is CATSRSQKETQYF. The CDR3 DNA sequence: TGTGCCACCAGCAGGTCCCAGAAAGAGACCCAGTACTTC.